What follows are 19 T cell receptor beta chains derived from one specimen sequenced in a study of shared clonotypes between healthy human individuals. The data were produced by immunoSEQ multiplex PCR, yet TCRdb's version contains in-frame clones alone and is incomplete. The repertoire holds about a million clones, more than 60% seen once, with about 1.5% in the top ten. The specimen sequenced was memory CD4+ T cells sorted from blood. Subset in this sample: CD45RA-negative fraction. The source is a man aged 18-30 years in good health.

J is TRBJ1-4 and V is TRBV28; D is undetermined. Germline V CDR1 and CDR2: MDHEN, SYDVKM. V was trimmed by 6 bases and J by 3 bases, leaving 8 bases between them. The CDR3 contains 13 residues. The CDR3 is CASRAGANEKLFF. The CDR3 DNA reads TGTGCCAGCAGAGCTGGAGCTAATGAAAAACTGTTTTTT.

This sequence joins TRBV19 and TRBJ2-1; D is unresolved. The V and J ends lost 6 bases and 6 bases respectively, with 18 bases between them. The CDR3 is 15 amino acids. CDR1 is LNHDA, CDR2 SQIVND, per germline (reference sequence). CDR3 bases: TGTGCCAGTAGCCAGCCTCATCAAGTTTTCAATGAGCAGTTCTTC. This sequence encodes CASSQPHQVFNEQFF.

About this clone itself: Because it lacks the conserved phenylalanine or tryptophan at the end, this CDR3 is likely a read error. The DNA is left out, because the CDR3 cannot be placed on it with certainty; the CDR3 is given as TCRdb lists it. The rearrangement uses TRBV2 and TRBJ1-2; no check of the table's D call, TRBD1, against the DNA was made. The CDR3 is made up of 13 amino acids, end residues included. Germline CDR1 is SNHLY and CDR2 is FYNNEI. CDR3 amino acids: CASSVGGTGGNLV.

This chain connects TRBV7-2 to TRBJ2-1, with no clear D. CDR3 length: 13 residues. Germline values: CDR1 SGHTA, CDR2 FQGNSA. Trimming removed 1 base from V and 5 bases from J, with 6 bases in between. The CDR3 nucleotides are TGTGCCAGCAGCTTAGACTGGAACAATGAGCAGTTCTTC. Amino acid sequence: CASSLDWNNEQFF.

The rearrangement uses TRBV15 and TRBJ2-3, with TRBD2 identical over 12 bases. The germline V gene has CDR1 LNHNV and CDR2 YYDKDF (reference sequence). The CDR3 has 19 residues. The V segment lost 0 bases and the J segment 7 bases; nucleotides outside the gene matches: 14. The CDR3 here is CATSRDASGGAASKNTQYF. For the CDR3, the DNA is TGTGCCACCAGCAGAGATGCTAGCGGGGGGGCCGCCTCGAAAAATACGCAGTATTTT.

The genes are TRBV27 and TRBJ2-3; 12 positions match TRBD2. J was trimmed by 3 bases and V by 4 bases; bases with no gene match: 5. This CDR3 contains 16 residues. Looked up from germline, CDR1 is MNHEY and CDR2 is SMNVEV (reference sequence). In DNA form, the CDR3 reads TGTGCCAGCAGTTCGTCTAGCGGGGGGGGTACAGATACGCAGTATTTT. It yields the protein CASSSSSGGGTDTQYF.

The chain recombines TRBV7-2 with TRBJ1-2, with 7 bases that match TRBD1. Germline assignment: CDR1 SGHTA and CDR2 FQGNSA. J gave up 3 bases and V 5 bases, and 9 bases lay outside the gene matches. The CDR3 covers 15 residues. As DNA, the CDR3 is TGTGCCAGCAGCCCCAGCGGGGGACAGCACTATGGCTACACCTTC. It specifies CASSPSGGQHYGYTF.

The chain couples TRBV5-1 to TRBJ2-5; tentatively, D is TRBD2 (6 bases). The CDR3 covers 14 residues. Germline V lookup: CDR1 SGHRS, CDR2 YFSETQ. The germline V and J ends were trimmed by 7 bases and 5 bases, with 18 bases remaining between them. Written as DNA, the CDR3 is TGCGCCAGCTCCCATGGGGCCGGAGGGGAGACCCAGTACTTC. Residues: CASSHGAGGETQYF. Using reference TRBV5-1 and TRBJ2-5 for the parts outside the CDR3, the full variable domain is KAGVTQTPRYLIKTRGQQVTLSCSPISGHRSVSWYQQTPGQGLQFLFEYFSETQRNKGNFPGRFSGRQFSNSRSEMNVSTLELGDSALYLCASSHGAGGETQYFGPGTRLLVL.

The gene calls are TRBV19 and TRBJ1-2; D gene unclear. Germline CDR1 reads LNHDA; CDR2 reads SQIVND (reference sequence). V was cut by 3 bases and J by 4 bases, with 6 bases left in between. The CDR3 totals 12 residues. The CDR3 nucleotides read TGTGCCAGTAGTATGGTCGGCTATGGCTACACCTTC. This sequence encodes CASSMVGYGYTF.

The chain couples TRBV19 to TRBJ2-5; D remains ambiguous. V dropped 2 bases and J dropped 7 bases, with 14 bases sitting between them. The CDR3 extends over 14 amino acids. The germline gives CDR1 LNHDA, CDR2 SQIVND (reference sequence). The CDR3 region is CASSIRELEGTQYF. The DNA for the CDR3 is TGTGCCAGTAGTATAAGAGAACTGGAAGGGACCCAGTACTTC.

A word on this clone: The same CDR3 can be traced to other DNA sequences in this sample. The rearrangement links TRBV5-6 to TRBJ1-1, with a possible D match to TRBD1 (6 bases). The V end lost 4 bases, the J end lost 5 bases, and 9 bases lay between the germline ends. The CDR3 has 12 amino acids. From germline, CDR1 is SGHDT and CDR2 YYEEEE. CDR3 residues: CASSLRGTEAFF. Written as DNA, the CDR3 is TGTGCCAGCAGCCTCAGGGGTACTGAAGCTTTCTTT.

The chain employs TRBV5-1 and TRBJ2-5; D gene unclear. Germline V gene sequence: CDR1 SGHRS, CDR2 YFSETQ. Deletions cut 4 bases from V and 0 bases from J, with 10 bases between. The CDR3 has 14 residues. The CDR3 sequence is CASSPIRDQETQYF. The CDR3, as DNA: TGCGCCAGCAGCCCCATCCGGGACCAAGAGACCCAGTACTTC. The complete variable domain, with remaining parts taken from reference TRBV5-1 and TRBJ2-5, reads KAGVTQTPRYLIKTRGQQVTLSCSPISGHRSVSWYQQTPGQGLQFLFEYFSETQRNKGNFPGRFSGRQFSNSRSEMNVSTLELGDSALYLCASSPIRDQETQYFGPGTRLLVL.

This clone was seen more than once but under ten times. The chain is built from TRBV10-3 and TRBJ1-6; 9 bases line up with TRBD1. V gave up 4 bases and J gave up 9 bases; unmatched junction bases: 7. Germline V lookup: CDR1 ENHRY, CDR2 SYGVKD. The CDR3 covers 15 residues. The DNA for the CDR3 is TGTGCCATCAGTGGAGGGACAGGGTCGGGTTCACCCCTCCACTTT. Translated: CAISGGTGSGSPLHF.

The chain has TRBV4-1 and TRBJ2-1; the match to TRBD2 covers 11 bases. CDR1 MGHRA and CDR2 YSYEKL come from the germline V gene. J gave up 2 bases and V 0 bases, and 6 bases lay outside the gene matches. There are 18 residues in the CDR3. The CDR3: CASSQDSSGRIAYNEQFF. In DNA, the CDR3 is TGCGCCAGCAGCCAAGACTCTAGCGGGAGGATTGCCTACAATGAGCAGTTCTTC.

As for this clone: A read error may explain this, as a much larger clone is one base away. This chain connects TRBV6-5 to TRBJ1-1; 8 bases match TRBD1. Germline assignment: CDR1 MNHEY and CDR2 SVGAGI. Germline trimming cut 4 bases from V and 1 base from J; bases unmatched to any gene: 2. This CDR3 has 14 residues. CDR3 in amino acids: CASSSGTGNTEAFF. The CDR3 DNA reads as TGTGCCAGCAGTTCCGGGACAGGGAACACTGAAGCTTTCTTT.

CDR3 in amino acids: CASSIQGSDTQYF. In DNA form, the CDR3 reads TGTGCCAGCAGTATACAGGGATCAGATACGCAGTATTTT. This chain links TRBV6-5 with TRBJ2-3; a possible D gene is TRBD1 (6 bases). Deletions cut 5 bases from V and 4 bases from J, with 10 bases between. Germline values: CDR1 MNHEY, CDR2 SVGAGI. This CDR3 is built from 13 residues.

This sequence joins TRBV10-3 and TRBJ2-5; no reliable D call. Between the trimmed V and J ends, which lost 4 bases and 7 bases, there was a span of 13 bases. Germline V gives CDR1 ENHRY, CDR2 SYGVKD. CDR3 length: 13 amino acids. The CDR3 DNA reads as TGTGCCATCAGTGGGTCCGGTCCCCGGACCCAGTACTTC. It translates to CAISGSGPRTQYF.

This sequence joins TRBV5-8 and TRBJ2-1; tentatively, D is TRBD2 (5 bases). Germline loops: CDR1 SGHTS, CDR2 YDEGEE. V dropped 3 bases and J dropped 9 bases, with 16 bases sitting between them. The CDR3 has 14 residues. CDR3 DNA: TGTGCCAGCAGCTCCTGGCGGGCTGTAAGTGAGCAGTTCTTC. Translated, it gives CASSSWRAVSEQFF.

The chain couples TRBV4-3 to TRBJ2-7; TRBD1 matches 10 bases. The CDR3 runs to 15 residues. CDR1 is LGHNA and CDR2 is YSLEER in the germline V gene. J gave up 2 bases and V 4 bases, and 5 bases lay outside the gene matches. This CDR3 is CASSPQTGGPYEQYF. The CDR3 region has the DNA TGCGCCAGCAGCCCTCAGACAGGGGGCCCCTACGAGCAGTACTTC.